This T cell receptor (beta chain) was captured in a study of beta chain features in type 1 diabetes. The wider study: Fewer than 110 million sorted cells were examined across all samples.

Of the isolated RNA, all was reverse transcribed, and so the sequenced material was expressed TCRB transcripts. Generated by immunoSEQ multiplex PCR, the TCRdb table keeps only in-frame clones and is missing some. Here the sample spans approximately 150,000 clones, 8.5% to 12% being singletons. This clone was seen a few times. The CDR3 extends over 16 amino acids. The germline V gene has CDR1 SGHTA and CDR2 FQGNSA. V gave up 0 bases and J gave up 5 bases, with 16 bases separating them. The sequence was obtained from a man younger than 35 in good health. Sequencing was done on a sample of naive CD4+ T cells from blood. The genes are TRBV7-2 and TRBJ2-5, with D maybe TRBD1 (5 bases). The CDR3: CASSLASTGRLETQYF. The DNA of the CDR3 is TGTGCCAGCAGCTTAGCATCTACAGGACGTTTGGAGACCCAGTACTTC.